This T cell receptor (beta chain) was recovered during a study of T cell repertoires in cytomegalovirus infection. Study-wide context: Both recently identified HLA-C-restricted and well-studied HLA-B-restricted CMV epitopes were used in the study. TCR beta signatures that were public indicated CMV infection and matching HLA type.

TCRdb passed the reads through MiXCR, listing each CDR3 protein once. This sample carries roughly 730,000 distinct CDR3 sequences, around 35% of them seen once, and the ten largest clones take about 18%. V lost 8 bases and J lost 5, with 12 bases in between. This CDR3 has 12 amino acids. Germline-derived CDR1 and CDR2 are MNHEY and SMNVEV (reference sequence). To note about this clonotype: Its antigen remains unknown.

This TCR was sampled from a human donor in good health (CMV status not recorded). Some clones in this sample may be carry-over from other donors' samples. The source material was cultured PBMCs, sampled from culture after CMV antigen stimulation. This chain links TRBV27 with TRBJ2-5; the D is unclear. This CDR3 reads CASGPAKETQYF. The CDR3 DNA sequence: TGTGCCAGCGGGCCCGCGAAGGAGACCCAGTACTTC.